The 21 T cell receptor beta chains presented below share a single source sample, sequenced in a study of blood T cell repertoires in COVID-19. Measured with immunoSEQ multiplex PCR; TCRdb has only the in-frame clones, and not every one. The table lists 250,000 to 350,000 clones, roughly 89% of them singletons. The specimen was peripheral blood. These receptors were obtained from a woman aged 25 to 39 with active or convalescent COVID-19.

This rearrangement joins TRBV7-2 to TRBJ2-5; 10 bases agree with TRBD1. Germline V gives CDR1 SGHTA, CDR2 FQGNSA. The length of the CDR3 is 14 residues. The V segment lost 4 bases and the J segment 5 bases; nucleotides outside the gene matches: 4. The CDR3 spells CASSSDRGRETQYF. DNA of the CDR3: TGTGCCAGCAGCTCAGACAGGGGGCGGGAGACCCAGTACTTC.

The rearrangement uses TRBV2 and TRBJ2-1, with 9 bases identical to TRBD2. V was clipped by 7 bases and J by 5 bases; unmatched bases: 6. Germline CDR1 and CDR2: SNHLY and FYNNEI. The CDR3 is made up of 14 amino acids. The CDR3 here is CASIGGGDHNEQFF. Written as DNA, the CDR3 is TGTGCCAGCATCGGCGGGGGGGACCACAATGAGCAGTTCTTC.

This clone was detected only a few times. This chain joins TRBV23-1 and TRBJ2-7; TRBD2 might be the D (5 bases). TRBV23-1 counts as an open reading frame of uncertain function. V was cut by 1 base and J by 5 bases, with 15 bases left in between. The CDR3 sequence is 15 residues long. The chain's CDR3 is CASSQYLPSTHEQYF. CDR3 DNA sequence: TGCGCCAGCAGTCAATATCTGCCTAGCACCCACGAGCAGTACTTC.

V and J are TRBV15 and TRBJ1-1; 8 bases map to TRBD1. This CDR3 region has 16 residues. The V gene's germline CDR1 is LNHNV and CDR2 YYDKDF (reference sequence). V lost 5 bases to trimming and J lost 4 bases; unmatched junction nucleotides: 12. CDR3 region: CATSPDRVVIGTEAFF. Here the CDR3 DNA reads TGTGCCACCAGCCCGGACAGGGTGGTCATAGGCACTGAAGCTTTCTTT.

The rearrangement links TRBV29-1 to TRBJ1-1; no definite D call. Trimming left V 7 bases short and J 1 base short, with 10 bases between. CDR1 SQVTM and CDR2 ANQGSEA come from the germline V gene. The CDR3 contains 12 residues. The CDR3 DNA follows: TGCAGCGCCGGACGGGGGAACACTGAAGCTTTCTTT. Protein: CSAGRGNTEAFF.

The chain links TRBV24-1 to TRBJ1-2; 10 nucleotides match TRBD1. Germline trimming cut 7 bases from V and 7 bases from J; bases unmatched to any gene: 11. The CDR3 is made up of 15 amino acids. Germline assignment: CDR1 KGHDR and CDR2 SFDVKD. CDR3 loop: CATRDRGTGVGGYTF. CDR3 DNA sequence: TGTGCCACCAGGGACAGGGGGACAGGGGTCGGTGGCTACACCTTC.

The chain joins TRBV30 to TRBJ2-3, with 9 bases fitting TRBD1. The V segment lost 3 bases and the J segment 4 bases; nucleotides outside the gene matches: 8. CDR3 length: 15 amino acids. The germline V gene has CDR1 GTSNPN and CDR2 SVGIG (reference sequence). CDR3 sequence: CAWSPRQGVADTQYF. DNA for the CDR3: TGTGCCTGGAGCCCCAGACAGGGGGTGGCAGATACGCAGTATTTT.

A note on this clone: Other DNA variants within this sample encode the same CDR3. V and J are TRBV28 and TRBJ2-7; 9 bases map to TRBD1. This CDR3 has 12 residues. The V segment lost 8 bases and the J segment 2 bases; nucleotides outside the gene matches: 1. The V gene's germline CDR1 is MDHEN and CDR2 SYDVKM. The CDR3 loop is CASRQGAYEQYF. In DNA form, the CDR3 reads TGTGCCAGCCGACAGGGGGCCTACGAGCAGTACTTC.

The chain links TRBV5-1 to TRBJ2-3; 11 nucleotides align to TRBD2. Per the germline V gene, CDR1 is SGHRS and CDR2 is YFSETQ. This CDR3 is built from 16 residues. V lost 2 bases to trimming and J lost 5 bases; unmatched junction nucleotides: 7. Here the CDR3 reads CASSLMTSGEGDTQYF. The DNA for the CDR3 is TGCGCCAGCAGCTTAATGACTAGCGGGGAGGGAGATACGCAGTATTTT.

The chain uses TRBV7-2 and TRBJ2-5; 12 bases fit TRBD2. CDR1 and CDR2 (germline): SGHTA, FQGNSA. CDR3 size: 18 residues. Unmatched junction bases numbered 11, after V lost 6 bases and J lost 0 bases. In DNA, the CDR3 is TGTGCCAGCAGTCCTAGCGGGGGGGCCGTGGGGTACCAAGAGACCCAGTACTTC. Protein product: CASSPSGGAVGYQETQYF.

The CDR3 bases are TGTGCCAGCAGCTTGCCGGGACTCCTAGACACTGAAGCTTTCTTT. This translates into CASSLPGLLDTEAFF. The chain joins TRBV7-2 to TRBJ1-1; perhaps TRBD1 as D (5 bases). Trimming removed 3 bases at V and 3 bases at J, with 14 bases between. Germline CDR1 SGHTA, CDR2 FQGNSA. The CDR3 spans 15 residues. Combining the CDR3 with reference TRBV7-2 and TRBJ1-1 gives the whole variable domain GAGVSQSPSNKVTEKGKDVELRCDPISGHTALYWYRQSLGQGLEFLIYFQGNSAPDKSGLPSDRFSAERTGGSVSTLTIQRTQQEDSAVYLCASSLPGLLDTEAFFGQGTRLTVV.

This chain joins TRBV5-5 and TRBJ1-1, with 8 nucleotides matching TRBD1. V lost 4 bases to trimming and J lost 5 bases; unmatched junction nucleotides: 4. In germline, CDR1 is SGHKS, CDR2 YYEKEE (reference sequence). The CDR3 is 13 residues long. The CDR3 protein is CASSRWTGTEAFF. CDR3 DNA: TGTGCCAGCAGCAGATGGACAGGGACTGAAGCTTTCTTT.

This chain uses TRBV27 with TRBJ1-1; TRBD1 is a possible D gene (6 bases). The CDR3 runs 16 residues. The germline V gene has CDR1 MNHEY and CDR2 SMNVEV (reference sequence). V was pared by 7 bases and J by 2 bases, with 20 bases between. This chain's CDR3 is CASTYTSGTPNTEAFF. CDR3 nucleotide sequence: TGTGCCAGCACCTATACGTCCGGGACACCAAACACTGAAGCTTTCTTT.

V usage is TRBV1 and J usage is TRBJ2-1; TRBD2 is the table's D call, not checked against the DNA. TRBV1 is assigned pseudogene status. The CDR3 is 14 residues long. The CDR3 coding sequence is TGCACCAGCAGCCAAGGTCTAGCGGGGGCTGAGCAGTTCTTC. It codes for CTSSQGLAGAEQFF.

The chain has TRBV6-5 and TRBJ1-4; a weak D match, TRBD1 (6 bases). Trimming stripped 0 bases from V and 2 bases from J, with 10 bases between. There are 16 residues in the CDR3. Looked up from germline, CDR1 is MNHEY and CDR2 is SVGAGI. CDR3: CASSYSGGATNEKLFF. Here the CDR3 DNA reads TGTGCCAGCAGTTACTCGGGGGGGGCCACTAATGAAAAACTGTTTTTT.

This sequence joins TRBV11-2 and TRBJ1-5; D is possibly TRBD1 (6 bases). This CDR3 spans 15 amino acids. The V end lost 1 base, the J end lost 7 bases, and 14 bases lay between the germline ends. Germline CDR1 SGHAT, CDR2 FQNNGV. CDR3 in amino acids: CASSLAQGRGQPQHF. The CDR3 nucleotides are TGTGCCAGCAGCTTAGCGCAGGGCAGGGGACAGCCCCAGCATTTT.

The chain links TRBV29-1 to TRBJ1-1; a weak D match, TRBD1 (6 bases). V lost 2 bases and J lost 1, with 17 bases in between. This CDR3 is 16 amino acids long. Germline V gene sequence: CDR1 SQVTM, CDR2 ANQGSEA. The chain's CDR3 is CSVEILGHLSNTEAFF. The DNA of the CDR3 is TGCAGCGTTGAAATTTTGGGACATCTTTCGAACACTGAAGCTTTCTTT. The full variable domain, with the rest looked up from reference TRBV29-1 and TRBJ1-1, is SAVISQKPSRDICQRGTSLTIQCQVDSQVTMMFWYRQQPGQSLTLIATANQGSEATYESGFVIDKFPISRPNLTFSTLTVSNMSPEDSSIYLCSVEILGHLSNTEAFFGQGTRLTVV.

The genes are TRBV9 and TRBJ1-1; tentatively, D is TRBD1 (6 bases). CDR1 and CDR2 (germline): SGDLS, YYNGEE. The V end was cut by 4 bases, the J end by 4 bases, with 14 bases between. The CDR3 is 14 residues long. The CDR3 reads CASSPRRGSTEAFF. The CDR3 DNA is TGTGCCAGCAGCCCACGCAGGGGAAGCACTGAAGCTTTCTTT.

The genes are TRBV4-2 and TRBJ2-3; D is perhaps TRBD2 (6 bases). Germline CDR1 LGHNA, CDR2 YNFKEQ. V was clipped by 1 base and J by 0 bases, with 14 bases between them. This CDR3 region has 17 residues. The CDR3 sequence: CASSQAQGGLSTDTQYF. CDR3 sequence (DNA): TGTGCCAGCAGCCAAGCCCAGGGAGGTCTTAGCACAGATACGCAGTATTTT.

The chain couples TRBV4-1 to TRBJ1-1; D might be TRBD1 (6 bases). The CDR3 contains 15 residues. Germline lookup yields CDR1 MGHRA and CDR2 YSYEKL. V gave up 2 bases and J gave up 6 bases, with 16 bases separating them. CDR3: CASSQPTGKEPEAFF. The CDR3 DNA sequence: TGCGCCAGCAGCCAACCAACAGGGAAGGAGCCTGAAGCTTTCTTT.

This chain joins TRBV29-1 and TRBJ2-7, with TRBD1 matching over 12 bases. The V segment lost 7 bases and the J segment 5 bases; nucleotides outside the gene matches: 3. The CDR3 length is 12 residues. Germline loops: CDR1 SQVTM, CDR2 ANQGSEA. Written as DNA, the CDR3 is TGCAGCGCTGGGACAGGGGGCGACGAGCAGTACTTC. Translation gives CSAGTGGDEQYF.